This is a list of T cell receptor beta chains from one sample in a study of preoperative IRX-2 immunotherapy in early breast cancer. Profiled with immunoSEQ multiplex PCR; TCRdb holds only in-frame clones, not every one. The sample has about 42,000 clones; roughly 80% are singletons. The specimen comprised tumor tissue, sampled after IRX-2 immunotherapy. Receptors originate from a human donor with breast cancer. CDR3s include the opening cysteine and the closing phenylalanine or tryptophan. The order of the fields is V gene, D gene, J gene, clone size, CDR3 protein, CDR3 DNA. A D gene is named only where the DNA matches it firmly. Rows give clone size only sometimes, using once, few, many, or a class for an expanded clone.

TRBV7-6	NA	TRBJ1-4	once	CASSLSSGVRVEKLFF	TGTGCCAGCAGCTTATCATCCGGAGTACGGGTTGAAAAACTGTTTTTT
TRBV7-5	NA	TRBJ2-7	NA	CASSPGLADYEQYF	TGTGCCAGCAGCCCCGGGCTAGCGGACTACGAGCAGTACTTC
TRBV6-4	TRBD1	TRBJ2-7	NA	CASRTGDYEQYF	TGTGCCAGCAGGACAGGGGACTACGAGCAGTACTTC
TRBV7-2	NA	TRBJ1-1	NA	CASSLSVAGTEAFF	TGTGCCAGCAGCTTATCGGTAGCTGGGACTGAAGCTTTCTTT
TRBV18	TRBD1	TRBJ1-3	once	CASSPGTDSGNTIYF	TGTGCCAGCTCACCTGGGACAGACTCTGGAAACACCATATATTTT
TRBV19	TRBD1	TRBJ2-3	few	CASRRDSSTDTQYF	TGTGCCAGTAGACGGGACAGTAGCACAGATACGCAGTATTTT
TRBV6-8	NA	TRBJ1-3	medium-sized	CASSDLGLSGNTIYF	TGTGCCAGCAGCGACTTGGGGCTTTCTGGAAACACCATATATTTT
TRBV5-1	NA	TRBJ2-3	few	CASSPGTPPSTQYF	TGCGCCAGCAGCCCCGGGACTCCTCCGTCTACGCAGTATTTT
TRBV6-4	NA	TRBJ2-1	NA	CASSQYNEQFF	TGTGCCAGCTCGCAGTACAATGAGCAGTTCTTC
TRBV6-8	NA	TRBJ1-2	NA	CASSTQGTGYTF	TGTGCCAGCAGTACTCAGGGTACCGGCTACACCTTC
TRBV12-5	NA	TRBJ2-7	few	CASGLVLGRTYEQYF	TGTGCTAGTGGTTTGGTATTGGGCAGGACCTACGAGCAGTACTTC
TRBV19	NA	TRBJ1-4	NA	CASRFTGAGTNEKLFF	TGTGCCAGTAGGTTCACGGGGGCTGGGACTAATGAAAAACTGTTTTTT
TRBV6-8	TRBD1	TRBJ2-2	NA	CASSWQGAAGELFF	TGTGCCAGCAGTTGGCAGGGGGCGGCGGGGGAGCTGTTTTTT
TRBV29-1	NA	TRBJ2-6	NA	CSAASSGANVLTF	TGCAGCGCTGCTTCCTCTGGGGCCAACGTCCTGACTTTC
TRBV5-1	TRBD1	TRBJ2-1	NA	CASREPGQGYNEQFF	TGCGCCAGCAGGGAGCCGGGACAGGGCTACAATGAGCAGTTCTTC
TRBV19	NA	TRBJ2-2	NA	CASSIAGSGELFF	TGTGCCAGTAGTATCGCCGGATCCGGGGAGCTGTTTTTT
TRBV11-3	TRBD2	TRBJ2-2	few	CASSLGLAATGELFF	TGTGCCAGCAGCTTAGGGCTAGCGGCCACCGGGGAGCTGTTTTTT